These T cell receptor beta chains were read from a single sample in a study of T and B cells in COVID-19 patients. One entry per CDR3 protein, called by TCRdb with MiXCR from the multiplex PCR reads. Of some 8,000 distinct CDR3 sequences in the sample, over 35% were seen once. The sequenced sample was blood. Receptor source: a human donor who had recovered from COVID-19. Each CDR3 is given without its conserved first and last residue. A row's size may be missing; if present it is once, few, many or a size class.

clone size,J gene,V gene,CDR3 protein
.,TRBJ2-7,TRBV5-6,ASSLGSATSYEQY
.,TRBJ2-3,TRBV11-2,ASRQGSTDTQY
.,TRBJ1-2,TRBV4-3,ASSQDPRDRQGYGYT
.,TRBJ1-4,TRBV12-3/TRBV12-4,ASSYGGHDEKLF
.,TRBJ1-1,TRBV12-3/TRBV12-4,ASTPANTEAF
.,TRBJ2-2,TRBV24-1,ATSSPGPGTGELF
.,TRBJ1-2,TRBV20-1,SATYDRVNYGYT
.,TRBJ1-5,TRBV19,ASEGGRGRNQPQH
.,TRBJ2-7,TRBV15,ATSRDVTGLAGGYEQY
.,TRBJ2-3,TRBV6-2/TRBV6-3,ASMRAGRGYSDTQY
few,TRBJ2-7,TRBV18,ASSPSNSYEQY
.,TRBJ2-3,TRBV5-1,ASSFRGAGDTQY
few,TRBJ2-3,TRBV6-2/TRBV6-3,ASSYSRGGPSTDTQY
.,TRBJ2-3,TRBV19,ASSSPGLAGGPDTQY
.,TRBJ2-2,TRBV7-2,ASSLPPDRPTGELF
.,TRBJ1-4,TRBV19,ASSPGVATNEKLF
.,TRBJ1-1,TRBV5-4,ASSSWDSSEAF